This T cell receptor beta chain was recovered during a study of T-cell reconstitution after alpha-beta-depleted transplantation in children. CDR1 is SGHTA, CDR2 FQGTGA, per germline. Trimming took off 1 base at V and 9 bases at J, with 13 bases between the two ends. The CDR3 is 14 amino acids. Preparation of the TCRbeta library was carried out with unique molecular identifiers. MiXCR, run by TCRdb on the PCR reads, gives a single entry per CDR3 protein. Of about 600,000 distinct CDR3 sequences in the sample, more than 9% are singletons; the top ten hold less than 4.5%. The sequencing here drew on PBMCs from the stem cell graft donor, taken from the stem cell graft. This sequence was found in a human donor who donated a stem cell graft to a child with acute myeloid leukemia. The chain combines TRBV7-3 with TRBJ2-1; TRBD2 might be the D (5 bases). The CDR3 bases are TGTGCCAGCAGCTTAAGAGGCCTAGCAGGTGAGCAGTTCTTC. Its translation: CASSLRGLAGEQFF.